This passage covers 3 T cell receptor beta chains from one sample sequenced in a study of regulatory T cells in long-lasting Graves disease (dated by TCRdb to 2020 to 2023). In the paper's terms, the time point label means: newly diagnosed GD, antithyroid drugs for less than 3 months. For both TCR sequencing and RNA sequencing, RNA was extracted from PBMCs using TRIzol. Libraries were built with multiplex PCR. Instrument used: Illumina HiSeq 4000. To build TCR beta libraries, CDR3 regions were amplified by Arm-PCR using iRepertoire HTBI primers. In-frame beta chains were kept once TCRdb had trimmed the public reads at Q25 with fastp and called clones with MiXCR. Each entry merges the rows of one CDR3 protein and shows their most common DNA and genes. Across this sample there are 500,000 or so distinct CDR3 sequences, with roughly 15% seen only once. Roughly 18% of the sample is taken by the ten largest.

These data were also reused for a study on T cells in Graves' hyperthyroidism and ophthalmopathy.

Sequenced here: peripheral blood mononuclear cells (PBMCs), sampled at new diagnosis, from a patient treated with antithyroid drugs. These receptors all stem from a woman in her fifties or sixties with Graves disease. Donor details come from another sample of the same person, matched by shared clones.

This clonotype appeared many times. The V call is TRBV27, the J call TRBJ1-2; 7 nucleotides match TRBD1. Looked up from germline, CDR1 is MNHEY and CDR2 is SMNVEV (reference sequence). J lost 7 bases, V lost 6 bases, and 8 bases had no gene match. The CDR3 consists of 13 residues. CDR3 nucleotide sequence: TGTGCCAGCAGCCCGACAGGGCGGGGTGGCTACACCTTC. This codes for CASSPTGRGGYTF.

This clonotype was observed a few times. The chain is built from TRBV2 and TRBJ1-2; D unresolved. The CDR3 extends over 15 amino acids. CDR1 and CDR2 from the germline V gene are SNHLY and FYNNEI. Trimming took off 6 bases at V and 8 bases at J, with 22 bases between the two ends. The CDR3 DNA reads TGTGCCAGCAGAGCCGGGGTACCAGTTGTGGGGGGCTACACCTTC. Translating gives CASRAGVPVVGGYTF.

This clonotype was found many times. The chain joins TRBV28 to TRBJ2-2; D gene unclear. Germline CDR1 reads MDHEN; CDR2 reads SYDVKM. The CDR3 is 15 residues long. The V and J ends lost 4 bases and 2 bases respectively, with 11 bases between them. This CDR3 is CASSYSAANTGELFF. The CDR3 DNA reads TGTGCCAGCAGTTATTCGGCAGCCAACACCGGGGAGCTGTTTTTT.